Following are 25 T cell receptor beta chains from one sample sequenced in a study of human T cells and chemical hapten exposure. TCRdb ran MiXCR on the RACE reads and lists one entry per CDR3 protein. Found here are about 84,000 distinct CDR3 sequences, 10% to 13% of them singletons; the top ten hold 2% to 3%. The time point here: patch test 2, 6 weeks after DPC sensitization. Treatment defined: therapeutic diphenylcyclopropenone sensitization with weekly scalp DPC. This specimen consisted of whole blood, obtained in connection with sensitization to the hapten diphenylcyclopropenone (DPC). The receptor source for this set is a woman aged 25 to 39 with alopecia areata. Some clones in this sample may be carry-over from other donors' samples.

This clonotype has more than one count but fewer than ten. J is TRBJ2-1 and V is TRBV28, with D perhaps TRBD1 (6 bases). V was trimmed by 6 bases and J by 11 bases, leaving 17 bases between them. CDR1 and CDR2 from the germline V gene are MDHEN and SYDVKM. This CDR3 has 13 residues. CDR3 nucleotide sequence: TGTGCCAGCAGCTCTTACCGCCGGGACAAGCAGTTCTTC. It is translated as CASSSYRRDKQFF. Combining the CDR3 with reference TRBV28 and TRBJ2-1 gives the whole variable domain DVKVTQSSRYLVKRTGEKVFLECVQDMDHENMFWYRQDPGLGLRLIYFSYDVKMKEKGDIPEGYSVSREKKERFSLILESASTNQTSMYLCASSSYRRDKQFFGPGTRLTVL.

Ten or more counts support this clonotype. The rearrangement joins TRBV7-9 to TRBJ2-7; D could derive from TRBD1 or TRBD2 (5 bases each). Germline V gene sequence: CDR1 SEHNR, CDR2 FQNEAQ (reference sequence). The CDR3 extends over 12 amino acids. V shed 5 bases and J shed 3 bases, with 8 bases lying between them. The CDR3 region is CASSRDVYEQYF. The CDR3 DNA follows: TGTGCCAGCAGCCGGGACGTCTACGAGCAGTACTTC.

CDR3 bases: TGCCTCGGGGGCGAGGTAGATACGCAGTATTTT. Amino acid sequence: CLGGEVDTQYF. The rearrangement uses TRBV29-1 and TRBJ2-3, with D possibly being TRBD1 or TRBD2 (6 bases each). This CDR3 has 11 residues. The germline V gene has CDR1 SQVTM and CDR2 ANQGSEA.

The genes are TRBV7-2 and TRBJ1-4; TRBD1 is a possible D gene (6 bases). The CDR3 is 14 amino acids. V gave up 5 bases and J gave up 5 bases, with 12 bases separating them. Germline V CDR1 and CDR2: SGHTA, FQGNSA. The CDR3 nucleotides are TGTGCCAGCAGCCTACAGGGCTTCAATGAAAAACTGTTTTTT. It specifies CASSLQGFNEKLFF.

This clonotype came up a few times. The chain carries TRBV5-1 and TRBJ1-4; a possible D gene is TRBD1 (6 bases). CDR3 length: 13 amino acids. With 8 bases removed from V and 4 bases from J, the gap between germline ends came to 12 bases. CDR1 and CDR2 from the germline V gene are SGHRS and YFSETQ. CDR3 nucleotide sequence: TGCGCCAGTCGAGGACAGCATAATGAAAAACTGTTTTTT. Translated, it gives CASRGQHNEKLFF. Full variable domain (outside the CDR3, taken from reference TRBV5-1 and TRBJ1-4): KAGVTQTPRYLIKTRGQQVTLSCSPISGHRSVSWYQQTPGQGLQFLFEYFSETQRNKGNFPGRFSGRQFSNSRSEMNVSTLELGDSALYLCASRGQHNEKLFFGSGTQLSVL.

In this sample, this clonotype turned up a few times. CDR3 bases: TGTGCCAGCAGAAGGCCTCCTGAAGCTTTCTTT. Residues: CASRRPPEAFF. The chain uses TRBV28 and TRBJ1-1; D is unresolved. The CDR3 is 11 residues long. V was trimmed by 6 bases and J by 6 bases, leaving 8 bases between them. The germline CDR1 and CDR2 sequences are MDHEN and SYDVKM.

The chain uses TRBV5-1 and TRBJ1-1, with no clear D. This CDR3 spans 14 amino acids. Germline V gives CDR1 SGHRS, CDR2 YFSETQ. V was shortened by 1 base and J by 1 base, with 8 bases between the two germline ends. The CDR3 is CASSLLSSNTEAFF. The CDR3 DNA sequence: TGCGCCAGCAGCTTGTTGAGCTCGAACACTGAAGCTTTCTTT.

This clonotype was seen more than once but under ten times. This chain joins TRBV7-2 and TRBJ2-5; TRBD2 agrees at 7 bases. J gave up 1 base and V 5 bases, and 7 bases lay outside the gene matches. Looked up from germline, CDR1 is SGHTA and CDR2 is FQGNSA. This CDR3 spans 15 amino acids. CDR3: CASSPGGGPQETQYF. DNA for the CDR3: TGTGCCAGCAGCCCGGGCGGGGGTCCCCAAGAGACCCAGTACTTC.

This clonotype has at least ten counts. This sequence joins TRBV20-1 and TRBJ1-5; 8 positions agree with TRBD1. The CDR3 covers 14 residues. Per the germline V gene, CDR1 is DFQATT and CDR2 is SNEGSKA (reference sequence). J gave up 7 bases and V 5 bases, and 10 bases lay outside the gene matches. CDR3 loop: CSALHGQGIQPQHF. CDR3 DNA: TGCAGTGCTCTCCATGGACAGGGAATCCAGCCCCAGCATTTT.

This clonotype was observed many times. The rearrangement joins TRBV18 to TRBJ1-2; D perhaps matches TRBD1 (6 bases). The CDR3 length is 13 residues. The V gene lost 3 bases and the J gene lost 6 bases, with 11 bases spanning the gap. Per germline, CDR1 KGHSH and CDR2 LQKENI. Here the CDR3 reads CASSPRQGNGYTF. The CDR3, as DNA: TGTGCCAGCTCACCGAGGCAGGGGAATGGCTACACCTTC. Supplemented by reference TRBV18 and TRBJ1-2, the full variable domain reads NAGVMQNPRHLVRRRGQEARLRCSPMKGHSHVYWYRQLPEEGLKFMVYLQKENIIDESGMPKERFSAEFPKEGPSILRIQQVVRGDSAAYFCASSPRQGNGYTFGSGTRLTVV.

This clonotype was seen a few times. The chain couples TRBV7-2 to TRBJ1-5; no reliable D call. Germline lookup yields CDR1 SGHTA and CDR2 FQGNSA. V dropped 2 bases and J dropped 4 bases, with 9 bases sitting between them. The CDR3 is made up of 14 amino acids. CDR3 in amino acids: CASSLTADNQPQHF. CDR3 coding DNA: TGTGCCAGCAGCTTAACGGCAGATAATCAGCCCCAGCATTTT.

At least ten counts were recorded for this clonotype. V usage is TRBV4-3 and J usage is TRBJ2-5; perhaps TRBD1 as D (6 bases). Trimming pared 3 bases from V and 3 bases from J, leaving 14 bases between. In germline, CDR1 is LGHNA, CDR2 YSLEER. The CDR3 spans 15 residues. The chain's CDR3 is CASSQPRDKKETQYF. Here the CDR3 DNA reads TGCGCCAGCAGCCAGCCCCGGGACAAAAAAGAGACCCAGTACTTC.

This clonotype was picked up many times. The chain links TRBV7-3 to TRBJ2-5; tentative D call: TRBD2 (6 bases). V lost 0 bases and J lost 4, with 6 bases in between. The germline V gene encodes CDR1 SGHTA and CDR2 FQGTGA. The CDR3 runs to 13 residues. The CDR3 sequence: CASSLTGGETQYF. The CDR3, as DNA: TGTGCCAGCAGCTTAACGGGGGGAGAGACCCAGTACTTC.

The chain uses TRBV28 and TRBJ1-6; 7 bases line up with TRBD1. The CDR3 length is 15 residues. Losses at the gene ends were 6 bases for V and 10 bases for J; bases not matched to a gene: 12. The germline gives CDR1 MDHEN, CDR2 SYDVKM. The chain's CDR3 is CASRGPDRVESPLHF. The CDR3 DNA sequence: TGTGCCAGCAGAGGTCCCGACAGGGTTGAATCACCCCTCCACTTT.

This clonotype was seen a handful of times. J is TRBJ1-6 and V is TRBV19, with D unclear. V lost 3 bases and J lost 7, with 10 bases in between. The germline V gene has CDR1 LNHDA and CDR2 SQIVND (reference sequence). The CDR3 consists of 14 residues. The DNA of the CDR3 is TGTGCCAGTAGTATCCGGGGTAGCAATTCACCCCTCCACTTT. It is translated as CASSIRGSNSPLHF.

The V and J genes are TRBV28 and TRBJ2-5, with 13 positions matching TRBD2. The CDR3 totals 16 residues. V shed 5 bases and J 0 bases; nucleotides not matched to a gene: 3. In germline, CDR1 is MDHEN, CDR2 SYDVKM. The CDR3 nucleotides are TGTGCCAGCAGTAAGGGACTAGCGGGGTACCAAGAGACCCAGTACTTC. The encoded protein is CASSKGLAGYQETQYF.

In its sample, this clonotype was seen many times. This chain connects TRBV28 to TRBJ2-3, with TRBD2 matching over 12 bases. The CDR3 extends over 17 amino acids. V was pared by 6 bases and J by 0 bases, with 7 bases of the junction left unmatched. Germline loops: CDR1 MDHEN, CDR2 SYDVKM. This CDR3 is CASRKPGLAGSTDTQYF. The CDR3 coding sequence is TGTGCCAGCAGAAAACCCGGACTAGCGGGAAGCACAGATACGCAGTATTTT.

This clonotype occurred many times. The chain recombines TRBV7-7 with TRBJ2-5, with TRBD1 as a possible D gene (6 bases). This CDR3 comprises 13 residues. The V end lost 8 bases, the J end lost 0 bases, and 10 bases lay between the germline ends. Germline V CDR1 and CDR2: SSHAT, FNYEAQ (reference sequence). The CDR3 DNA reads TGTGCCAGCGCAACAGGGAACCAAGAGACCCAGTACTTC. Translation: CASATGNQETQYF. The full variable domain, with the rest looked up from reference TRBV7-7 and TRBJ2-5, is GAGVSQSPRYKVTKRGQDVTLRCDPISSHATLYWYQQALGQGPEFLTYFNYEAQPDKSGLPSDRFSAERPEGSISTLTIQRTEQRDSAMYRCASATGNQETQYFGPGTRLLVL.

This clonotype was seen more than once but under ten times. The chain joins TRBV7-9 to TRBJ2-3; 10 bases are shared with TRBD2. V dropped 3 bases and J dropped 2; count of bases not matched to a gene: 5. Germline V gene lookup returns CDR1 SEHNR and CDR2 FQNEAQ (reference sequence). CDR3 size: 16 residues. The CDR3 reads CASSFIAGGITDTQYF. The CDR3, as DNA: TGTGCCAGCAGCTTCATAGCGGGGGGTATCACAGATACGCAGTATTTT.

This clonotype was seen many times. The V gene is TRBV11-3, the J gene TRBJ2-2; D call uncertain. Germline V lookup: CDR1 SGHNT, CDR2 YENEEA. CDR3 length: 16 residues. Trimming took 7 bases from V and 3 from J, leaving 18 bases between them. CDR3 coding DNA: TGTGCCAGCACCTACCGAAGCGCGGAGCACACCGGGGAGCTGTTTTTT. Translated, it gives CASTYRSAEHTGELFF.

The genes are TRBV6-6 and TRBJ1-2; 9 positions match TRBD1. This CDR3 spans 13 amino acids. V lost 8 bases and J lost 8; bases outside the gene matches: 9. The germline V gene has CDR1 MNHNY and CDR2 SVGAGI (reference sequence). The chain's CDR3 is CASAPQGARGYTF. The CDR3 DNA sequence: TGTGCCAGCGCACCACAGGGGGCCCGCGGCTACACCTTC.

This clonotype was counted a few times. CDR3 loop: CASSSRFRDIQYF. In DNA form, the CDR3 reads TGTGCCAGTAGTAGTCGGTTTCGGGACATTCAGTACTTC. The chain couples TRBV19 to TRBJ2-4; D is undetermined. The CDR3 runs to 13 residues. The germline V gene encodes CDR1 LNHDA and CDR2 SQIVND (reference sequence). V was cut by 4 bases and J by 8 bases, with 12 bases left in between.

To note about this clonotype: This may be a read error, as it is one base from a much larger clone. J is TRBJ2-3 and V is TRBV7-3, with no clear D. The CDR3 spans 11 residues. The V gene's germline CDR1 is SGHTA and CDR2 FQGTGA. The CDR3 DNA sequence: TGTGTCAGCAGCTCCACAGATACGCAGTATTTT. Translation gives CVSSSTDTQYF.

This clonotype showed up many times. This chain uses TRBV6-4 with TRBJ1-5; TRBD1 might be the D (5 bases). V shed 0 bases and J shed 3 bases, with 15 bases lying between them. CDR3 length: 17 residues. CDR1 is MRHNA, CDR2 SNTAGT, per germline. CDR3 in amino acids: CASSDSMGVRANQPQHF. The CDR3 DNA is TGTGCCAGCAGTGACTCGATGGGGGTACGGGCCAATCAGCCCCAGCATTTT.

This clonotype has ten or more counts. The chain's CDR3 is CASSFAGTSGVGDTQYF. The CDR3 bases are TGTGCCAGCAGTTTCGCCGGGACTAGCGGGGTGGGAGATACGCAGTATTTT. V gene TRBV6-1 combines with J gene TRBJ2-3; 13 bases are a match to TRBD2. V lost 5 bases and J lost 5; bases outside the gene matches: 10. The CDR3 has 17 amino acids. Germline assignment: CDR1 MNHNS and CDR2 SASEGT.